The next 23 T cell receptor beta chains were all read from a single sample in a study of cytomegalovirus exposure and HLA in healthy donors. TCRdb keeps only in-frame clones here, not all; method: immunoSEQ multiplex PCR. The table has about 160,000 clones, around 81% seen once; the top ten hold over 2%. What was sequenced was PBMCs. These receptors all stem from a man in his thirties or forties in good health and CMV-seropositive.

The chain is built from TRBV4-1 and TRBJ2-7, with TRBD1 identical over 8 bases. The junction had 7 bases not matched to a gene; V was cut back by 3 bases and J by 3 bases. Germline V CDR1 and CDR2: MGHRA, YSYEKL. The CDR3 has 15 residues. CDR3 bases: TGCGCCAGCAGCCAGCCGGACAGGGTTGGCTACGAGCAGTACTTC. The encoded protein is CASSQPDRVGYEQYF.

As DNA, the CDR3 is TGTGCCAGCAGCGTGCGGACAGGGGTCGAGGGCTACACCTTC. This sequence encodes CASSVRTGVEGYTF. This chain uses TRBV9 with TRBJ1-2, with 9 bases identical to TRBD1. This CDR3 contains 14 residues. CDR1 and CDR2 (germline): SGDLS, YYNGEE. V lost 2 bases to trimming and J lost 8 bases; unmatched junction nucleotides: 7.

V is TRBV4-1 and J is TRBJ1-2; TRBD1 aligns across 7 bases. Germline V gene data show CDR1 as MGHRA and CDR2 as YSYEKL. Germline trimming cut 0 bases from V and 2 bases from J; bases unmatched to any gene: 6. The CDR3 has 16 residues. The DNA of the CDR3 is TGCGCCAGCAGCCAAGAGACGGCAGGGGGGAACTATGGCTACACCTTC. Protein: CASSQETAGGNYGYTF.

CDR3 sequence: CASLSGGPADTQYF. CDR3 coding DNA: TGTGCCAGTCTCTCAGGGGGGCCAGCAGATACGCAGTATTTT. The V gene is TRBV11-2, the J gene TRBJ2-3, with a possible D match to TRBD1 (7 bases). CDR3 length equals 14 residues. The germline V gene has CDR1 SGHAT and CDR2 FQNNGV. Trimming shortened V by 9 bases and J by 4 bases, and 17 bases separated the two germline ends. The complete variable domain, with remaining parts taken from reference TRBV11-2 and TRBJ2-3, reads EAGVAQSPRYKIIEKRQSVAFWCNPISGHATLYWYQQILGQGPKLLIQFQNNGVVDDSQLPKDRFSAERLKGVDSTLKIQPAKLEDSAVYLCASLSGGPADTQYFGPGTRLTVL.

J is TRBJ1-3 and V is TRBV19; D perhaps matches TRBD1 (5 bases). V was shortened by 8 bases and J by 0 bases, with 11 bases between the two germline ends. Germline V lookup: CDR1 LNHDA, CDR2 SQIVND (reference sequence). The CDR3 is 14 residues long. CDR3 loop: CASEGVLSGNTIYF. CDR3 sequence (DNA): TGTGCCAGTGAAGGGGTCCTCTCTGGAAACACCATATATTTT.

The V and J genes are TRBV30 and TRBJ1-2; D unclear. This CDR3 comprises 14 residues. From germline, CDR1 is GTSNPN and CDR2 SVGIG (reference sequence). V was pared by 3 bases and J by 8 bases, with 19 bases between. In DNA, the CDR3 is TGTGCCTGGAGGAGACTTACGTCCCTCTTCGGCTACACCTTC. Protein product: CAWRRLTSLFGYTF.

The V and J genes are TRBV5-6 and TRBJ2-2; D is perhaps TRBD2 (7 bases). The V end lost 0 bases, the J end lost 10 bases, and 22 bases lay between the germline ends. Germline CDR1 reads SGHDT; CDR2 reads YYEEEE. The length of the CDR3 is 17 residues. CDR3: CASSLEKGGGYSLELFF. The CDR3, as DNA: TGTGCCAGCAGCTTGGAGAAAGGCGGGGGCTACTCCCTGGAGCTGTTTTTT.

Comment on this clone: At the DNA level, this CDR3 is encoded by other sequences in the same sample as well. J is TRBJ1-5 and V is TRBV15; weak D call: TRBD1 (5 bases). Trimming removed 0 bases from V and 3 bases from J, with 9 bases in between. The CDR3 runs 15 residues. The germline CDR1 and CDR2 sequences are LNHNV and YYDKDF (reference sequence). CDR3 sequence (DNA): TGTGCCACCAGCAGAGACGGGGGGTCCAATCAGCCCCAGCATTTT. Protein product: CATSRDGGSNQPQHF.

This sequence joins TRBV6-1 and TRBJ2-7, with TRBD1 identical over 8 bases. The trim removed 4 bases at V and 3 bases at J, leaving 11 bases unmatched. The CDR3 sequence is 16 residues long. Germline values: CDR1 MNHNS, CDR2 SASEGT. CDR3 sequence reads: CASSVRTGTGFYEQYF. The CDR3 DNA sequence: TGTGCCAGCAGTGTTCGTACCGGGACAGGCTTCTACGAGCAGTACTTC.

The V call is TRBV19, the J call TRBJ1-2; 7 positions agree with TRBD1. The CDR3 covers 14 residues. Looked up from germline, CDR1 is LNHDA and CDR2 is SQIVND (reference sequence). V lost 9 bases and J lost 4; bases outside the gene matches: 11. This chain's CDR3 is CASNDRALVYGYTF. CDR3 coding DNA: TGTGCCAGCAATGACAGGGCGCTAGTCTATGGCTACACCTTC.

The chain has TRBV9 and TRBJ2-2; D might be TRBD1 (5 bases). Per germline, CDR1 SGDLS and CDR2 YYNGEE. The CDR3 consists of 14 residues. V was cut by 5 bases and J by 2 bases, with 10 bases left in between. The CDR3 sequence is CASSPDTNTGELFF. CDR3 coding DNA: TGTGCCAGCAGTCCGGACACAAACACCGGGGAGCTGTTTTTT.

The rearrangement joins TRBV27 to TRBJ2-7; possibly TRBD2 for D (6 bases). CDR3 length: 14 amino acids. The V gene lost 5 bases and the J gene lost 1 base, with 12 bases spanning the gap. CDR1 and CDR2 (germline): MNHEY, SMNVEV (reference sequence). The CDR3 spells CASSPGGTSYEQYF. In DNA, the CDR3 is TGTGCCAGCAGTCCCGGCGGGACGTCCTACGAGCAGTACTTC.

V usage is TRBV7-6 and J usage is TRBJ2-3; 7 bases align to TRBD2. The germline gives CDR1 SGHVS, CDR2 FNYEAQ. The CDR3 is 15 residues long. Trimming removed 5 bases from V and 2 bases from J; junction bases left unmatched: 7. The CDR3 region has the DNA TGTGCCAGCAGCGGGGGGGGGTTGGTCACAGATACGCAGTATTTT. Amino acid sequence: CASSGGGLVTDTQYF.

The chain carries TRBV2 and TRBJ2-5; D call uncertain. The CDR3 has 12 residues. The germline V gene encodes CDR1 SNHLY and CDR2 FYNNEI. The ends were cut back, 4 bases at V and 5 bases at J, with 8 bases in the middle. The DNA of the CDR3 is TGTGCCAGCAGTGGGGTGCGGGAGACCCAGTACTTC. Translated, it gives CASSGVRETQYF. Using reference TRBV2 and TRBJ2-5 for the parts outside the CDR3, the full variable domain is EPEVTQTPSHQVTQMGQEVILRCVPISNHLYFYWYRQILGQKVEFLVSFYNNEISEKSEIFDDQFSVERPDGSNFTLKIRSTKLEDSAMYFCASSGVRETQYFGPGTRLLVL.

This rearrangement joins TRBV9 to TRBJ1-1; unclear D gene. V was shortened by 2 bases and J by 0 bases, with 11 bases between the two germline ends. CDR1 SGDLS and CDR2 YYNGEE come from the germline V gene. The CDR3 contains 15 residues. As DNA, the CDR3 is TGTGCCAGCAGCGTGGGGAGCGGTTTGAACACTGAAGCTTTCTTT. Its translation is CASSVGSGLNTEAFF.

This clone came up a few times. The chain carries TRBV5-4 and TRBJ1-2; D ambiguous. V lost 2 bases and J lost 2, with 10 bases in between. The CDR3 is 14 amino acids. Germline lookup yields CDR1 SGHNT and CDR2 YYREEE (reference sequence). CDR3 sequence: CASSFGGRNYGYTF. The CDR3 DNA is TGTGCCAGCAGCTTTGGTGGCAGGAACTATGGCTACACCTTC.

The chain links TRBV5-1 to TRBJ2-1; D may be TRBD2 (6 bases). This CDR3 has 14 amino acids. V was shortened by 4 bases and J by 5 bases, with 13 bases between the two germline ends. From germline, CDR1 is SGHRS and CDR2 YFSETQ. Written as DNA, the CDR3 is TGCGCCAGCAGCAGACTAGAGGGAAACAATGAGCAGTTCTTC. Its protein product is CASSRLEGNNEQFF.

V is TRBV15 and J is TRBJ2-1; TRBD2 aligns across 8 bases. Germline V gives CDR1 LNHNV, CDR2 YYDKDF (reference sequence). The ends lost 3 bases at V and 6 bases at J; junction bases unmatched: 7. The CDR3 has 15 amino acids. In DNA form, the CDR3 reads TGTGCCACCAGCAGCCTACCGGGGGGGAGCAATGAGCAGTTCTTC. It is translated as CATSSLPGGSNEQFF.

The chain recombines TRBV7-3 with TRBJ2-6; D is unclear. Trimming shortened V by 1 base and J by 4 bases, and 5 bases separated the two germline ends. CDR3 length equals 14 residues. From germline, CDR1 is SGHTA and CDR2 FQGTGA. The DNA of the CDR3 is TGTGCCAGCAGCTTAATCCCGGGGGCCAACGTCCTGACTTTC. Amino acids: CASSLIPGANVLTF.

This sequence joins TRBV4-1 and TRBJ1-1; D gene uncertain. Germline loops: CDR1 MGHRA, CDR2 YSYEKL. Trimming shortened V by 0 bases and J by 0 bases, and 5 bases separated the two germline ends. The CDR3 runs 14 residues. DNA of the CDR3: TGCGCCAGCAGCCAAGATGTCGTGAACACTGAAGCTTTCTTT. Its protein product is CASSQDVVNTEAFF.

This CDR3 is CASSPNRDSYNEQFF. The CDR3 bases are TGTGCCAGCTCACCGAACAGGGATTCCTACAATGAGCAGTTCTTC. This sequence joins TRBV18 and TRBJ2-1; TRBD1 is a possible D gene (6 bases). Trimming shortened V by 3 bases and J by 1 base, and 10 bases separated the two germline ends. CDR3 length equals 15 residues. In germline, CDR1 is KGHSH, CDR2 LQKENI.

This clone occurred many times. The chain is built from TRBV6-4 and TRBJ2-3; TRBD1 aligns across 10 bases. Germline V CDR1 and CDR2: MRHNA, SNTAGT. CDR3 size: 15 residues. Trimming took 2 bases from V and 1 from J; bases not matched to a gene: 0. CDR3 DNA: TGTGCCAGCAGTGACGGACAGGGGGGCACAGATACGCAGTATTTT. It translates to CASSDGQGGTDTQYF.

This chain joins TRBV5-1 and TRBJ2-5; 14 bases align to TRBD2. Germline lookup yields CDR1 SGHRS and CDR2 YFSETQ. The trim removed 4 bases at V and 2 bases at J, leaving 10 bases unmatched. The CDR3 is 18 amino acids. The CDR3 protein is CASSQGLAGAAGQETQYF. The DNA for the CDR3 is TGCGCCAGCAGCCAGGGACTAGCGGGGGCCGCGGGACAAGAGACCCAGTACTTC.